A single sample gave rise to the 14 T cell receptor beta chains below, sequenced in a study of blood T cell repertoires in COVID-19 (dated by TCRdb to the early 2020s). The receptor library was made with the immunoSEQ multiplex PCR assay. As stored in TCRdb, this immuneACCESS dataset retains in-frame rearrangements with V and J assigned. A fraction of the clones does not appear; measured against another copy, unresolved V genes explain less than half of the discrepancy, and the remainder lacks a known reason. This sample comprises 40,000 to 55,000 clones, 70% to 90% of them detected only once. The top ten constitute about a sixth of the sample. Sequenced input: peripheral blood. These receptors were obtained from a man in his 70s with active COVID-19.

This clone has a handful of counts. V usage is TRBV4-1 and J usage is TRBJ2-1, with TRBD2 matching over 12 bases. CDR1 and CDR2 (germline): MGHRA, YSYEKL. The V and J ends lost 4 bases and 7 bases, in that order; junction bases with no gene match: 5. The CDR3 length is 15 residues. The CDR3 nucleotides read TGCGCCAGCAGCCCCGGACTAGCGGGGAGGAATGAGCAGTTCTTC. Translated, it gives CASSPGLAGRNEQFF.

Here the CDR3 reads CASSRERGSYEQYF. In DNA form, the CDR3 reads TGTGCCAGCAGCCGCGAGCGGGGAAGCTACGAGCAGTACTTC. This rearrangement joins TRBV7-2 to TRBJ2-7, with 7 bases matching TRBD2. CDR1 is SGHTA, CDR2 FQGNSA, per germline. The CDR3 is 14 amino acids. Trimming removed 5 bases from V and 3 bases from J; junction bases left unmatched: 7.

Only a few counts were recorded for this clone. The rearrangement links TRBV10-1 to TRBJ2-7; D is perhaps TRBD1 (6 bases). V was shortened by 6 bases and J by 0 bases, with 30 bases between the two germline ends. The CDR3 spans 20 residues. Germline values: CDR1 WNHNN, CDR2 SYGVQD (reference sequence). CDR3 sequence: CASRVQGLAPPSPSSYEQYF. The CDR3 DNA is TGCGCCAGCAGAGTACAGGGTCTCGCGCCGCCGTCCCCGAGCTCCTACGAGCAGTACTTC.

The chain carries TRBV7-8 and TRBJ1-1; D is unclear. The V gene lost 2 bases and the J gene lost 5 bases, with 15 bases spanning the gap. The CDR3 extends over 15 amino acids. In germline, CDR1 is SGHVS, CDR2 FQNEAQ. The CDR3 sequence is CASSLSLRAGTEAFF. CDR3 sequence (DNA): TGTGCCAGCAGCTTAAGCTTGCGGGCCGGGACTGAAGCTTTCTTT. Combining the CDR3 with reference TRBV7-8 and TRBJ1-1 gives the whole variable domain GAGVSQSPRYKVAKRGQDVALRCDPISGHVSLFWYQQALGQGPEFLTYFQNEAQLDKSGLPSDRFFAERPEGSVSTLKIQRTQQEDSAVYLCASSLSLRAGTEAFFGQGTRLTVV.

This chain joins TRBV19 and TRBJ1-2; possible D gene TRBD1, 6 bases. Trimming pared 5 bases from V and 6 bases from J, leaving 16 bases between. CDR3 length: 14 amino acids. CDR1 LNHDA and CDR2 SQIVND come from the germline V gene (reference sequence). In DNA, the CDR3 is TGTGCCAGTAGTGCCCAACAGGGAGGGGATGGCTACACCTTC. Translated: CASSAQQGGDGYTF.

As DNA, the CDR3 is TGTGCCAGCTCACCGCCGGGGACAGGGGCTAACACCATATATTTT. This codes for CASSPPGTGANTIYF. V usage is TRBV18 and J usage is TRBJ1-3; 10 nucleotides match TRBD1. The J segment lost 7 bases and the V segment lost 3 bases, leaving 6 bases of the junction unmatched. This CDR3 comprises 15 residues. The germline gives CDR1 KGHSH, CDR2 LQKENI. Full variable domain (rest looked up from reference TRBV18 and TRBJ1-3): NAGVMQNPRHLVRRRGQEARLRCSPMKGHSHVYWYRQLPEEGLKFMVYLQKENIIDESGMPKERFSAEFPKEGPSILRIQQVVRGDSAAYFCASSPPGTGANTIYFGEGSWLTVV.

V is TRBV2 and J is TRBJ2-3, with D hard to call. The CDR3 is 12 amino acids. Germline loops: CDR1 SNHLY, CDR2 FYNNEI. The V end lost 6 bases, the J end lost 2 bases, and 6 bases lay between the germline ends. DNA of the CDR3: TGTGCCAGCAGAGACAACACAGATACGCAGTATTTT. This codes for CASRDNTDTQYF.

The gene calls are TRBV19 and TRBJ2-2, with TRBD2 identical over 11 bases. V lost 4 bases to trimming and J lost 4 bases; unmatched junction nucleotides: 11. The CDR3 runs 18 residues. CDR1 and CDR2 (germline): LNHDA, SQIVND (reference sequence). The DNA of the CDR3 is TGTGCCAGTAGTACATACCTTTTAGCGGGGGGGTTCACCGGGGAGCTGTTTTTT. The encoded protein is CASSTYLLAGGFTGELFF.

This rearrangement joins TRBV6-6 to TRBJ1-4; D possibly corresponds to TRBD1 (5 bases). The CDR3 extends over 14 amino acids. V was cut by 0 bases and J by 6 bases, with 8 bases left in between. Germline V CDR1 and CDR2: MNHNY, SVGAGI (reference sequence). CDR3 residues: CASSYSKGDEKLFF. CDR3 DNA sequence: TGTGCCAGCAGTTACTCGAAAGGGGATGAAAAACTGTTTTTT.

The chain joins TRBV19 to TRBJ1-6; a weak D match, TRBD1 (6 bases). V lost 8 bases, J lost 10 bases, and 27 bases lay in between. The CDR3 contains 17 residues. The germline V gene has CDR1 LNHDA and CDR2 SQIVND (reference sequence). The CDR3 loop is CASHSSGERVSYSPLHF. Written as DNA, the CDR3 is TGTGCCAGTCACTCATCAGGGGAGCGTGTTTCGTACTCACCCCTCCACTTT.

The CDR3 is CASSLPRASSRGDTQYF. The CDR3 DNA sequence: TGTGCCAGCAGCTTACCCCGGGCCTCCTCTAGGGGAGATACGCAGTATTTT. The rearrangement joins TRBV7-9 to TRBJ2-3; perhaps TRBD1 as D (5 bases). CDR3 size: 17 residues. CDR1 and CDR2 from the germline V gene are SEHNR and FQNEAQ (reference sequence). Trimming took 2 bases from V and 5 from J, leaving 20 bases between them.

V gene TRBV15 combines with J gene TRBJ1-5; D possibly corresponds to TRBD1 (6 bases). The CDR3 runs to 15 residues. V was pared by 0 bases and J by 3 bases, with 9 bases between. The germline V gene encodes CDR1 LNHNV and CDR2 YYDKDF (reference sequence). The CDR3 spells CATSRDRQANQPQHF. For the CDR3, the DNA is TGTGCCACCAGCAGAGACCGACAGGCCAATCAGCCCCAGCATTTT.

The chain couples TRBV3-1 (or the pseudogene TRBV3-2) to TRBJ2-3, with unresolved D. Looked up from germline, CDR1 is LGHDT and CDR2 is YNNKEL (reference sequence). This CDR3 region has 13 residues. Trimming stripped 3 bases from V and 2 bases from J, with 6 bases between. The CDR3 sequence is CASSQGHTDTQYF. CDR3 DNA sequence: TGTGCCAGCAGCCAGGGCCACACAGATACGCAGTATTTT.

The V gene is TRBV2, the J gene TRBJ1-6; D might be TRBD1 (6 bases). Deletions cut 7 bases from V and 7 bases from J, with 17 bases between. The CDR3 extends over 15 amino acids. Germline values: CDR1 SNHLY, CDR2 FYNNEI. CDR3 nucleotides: TGTGCCAGCATGACCGGGACGAGGGGGAATTCACCCCTCCACTTT. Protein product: CASMTGTRGNSPLHF.